One and the same sample provided the 16 T cell receptor beta chains below, sequenced in a study of blood T cells in healthy people across ages. Combining a sample-barcoded 5' primer with a J-beta primer mix, a second PCR ran for roughly 6 to 11 cycles. Each CDR3 protein gets one entry after TCRdb re-called the 5' RACE reads with MiXCR. The profile shows over 1,500,000 distinct CDR3 sequences, around half of them singletons. Sequenced input: blood. These receptors originate from a woman between 40 and 55 years old in good health.

This clonotype was recorded a few times. The genes are TRBV9 and TRBJ1-4; TRBD1 might be the D (5 bases). CDR1 SGDLS and CDR2 YYNGEE come from the germline V gene. This CDR3 has 14 amino acids. Trimming shortened V by 3 bases and J by 8 bases, and 14 bases separated the two germline ends. The CDR3 protein is CASSDPAQGEKLFF. The CDR3 DNA is TGTGCCAGCAGCGATCCAGCTCAGGGAGAAAAACTGTTTTTT.

This clonotype was detected only a few times. The chain has TRBV28 and TRBJ2-7; perhaps D is TRBD1 or TRBD2 (6 bases each). The CDR3 covers 16 residues. The germline CDR1 and CDR2 sequences are MDHEN and SYDVKM. The V gene lost 8 bases and the J gene lost 2 bases, with 22 bases spanning the gap. The CDR3 loop reads CASSPGWGAGPYEQYF. For the CDR3, the DNA is TGTGCCAGCTCCCCGGGATGGGGGGCAGGTCCCTACGAGCAGTACTTC.

This rearrangement joins TRBV27 to TRBJ2-3, with 10 bases fitting TRBD2. The CDR3 contains 17 residues. The germline CDR1 and CDR2 sequences are MNHEY and SMNVEV (reference sequence). V was clipped by 3 bases and J by 4 bases; unmatched bases: 10. Here the CDR3 reads CASSFLAGAHTPDTQYF. The DNA for the CDR3 is TGTGCCAGCAGTTTTCTAGCGGGGGCGCACACACCAGATACGCAGTATTTT.

This clonotype has a handful of counts. The CDR3 region has the DNA TGCCCCCCCCGGACAGGCTGTCCAGATACGCAGTATTTT. The encoded protein is CPPRTGCPDTQYF. The gene calls are TRBV29-1 and TRBJ2-3; 7 bases line up with TRBD1. This CDR3 is 13 amino acids long. CDR1 and CDR2 from the germline V gene are SQVTM and ANQGSEA.

This clonotype was recorded a few times. The chain employs TRBV15 and TRBJ1-2; D not certain. V lost 0 bases and J lost 8, with 13 bases in between. The CDR3 runs 14 residues. CDR1 is LNHNV and CDR2 is YYDKDF in the germline V gene (reference sequence). The CDR3 DNA sequence: TGTGCCACCAGCAGAGATACCCTATCCCCCGGCTACACCTTC. Translation gives CATSRDTLSPGYTF.

This rearrangement joins TRBV7-2 to TRBJ2-2; TRBD2 matches at 7 bases. The junction had 1 base not matched to a gene; V was cut back by 4 bases and J by 5 bases. The CDR3 is made up of 13 amino acids. CDR1 is SGHTA and CDR2 is FQGNSA in the germline V gene. CDR3 residues: CASSWGGTGELFF. The CDR3 DNA reads as TGTGCCAGCAGCTGGGGGGGTACCGGGGAGCTGTTTTTT.

This clonotype appeared a few times. V usage is TRBV12-3 or TRBV12-4 and J usage is TRBJ2-7; D remains ambiguous. The CDR3 consists of 15 residues. V was clipped by 1 base and J by 1 base, with 11 bases between them. The chain's CDR3 is CASSLGFQLSYEQYF. In nucleotides, the CDR3 is TGTGCCAGCAGTTTAGGGTTTCAGTTATCCTACGAGCAGTACTTC.

V and J are TRBV4-3 and TRBJ2-7, with unresolved D. The end of the DNA is better explained by TRBJ2-5, so the J call may be wrong. Germline assignment: CDR1 LGHNA and CDR2 YSLEER. The CDR3 has 13 residues. CDR3 protein: CASSQEVEETQYF. The CDR3 region has the DNA TGCGCCAGCAGCCAAGAGGTCGAAGAGACCCAGTACTTC.

This chain connects TRBV5-6 to TRBJ2-5, with TRBD2 as a possible D gene (6 bases). The ends were cut back, 2 bases at V and 5 bases at J, with 13 bases in the middle. Looked up from germline, CDR1 is SGHDT and CDR2 is YYEEEE. The CDR3 has 14 residues. CDR3 DNA: TGTGCCAGCAGCTTTGCATGGGCGGGGGAGACCCAGTACTTC. It encodes CASSFAWAGETQYF.

The rearrangement uses TRBV27 and TRBJ2-3; 9 nucleotides line up with TRBD2. V lost 3 bases, J lost 4 bases, and 5 bases stayed unmatched. The CDR3 is 15 residues long. Germline CDR1 reads MNHEY; CDR2 reads SMNVEV (reference sequence). As DNA, the CDR3 is TGTGCCAGCAGTTTTAAGACTAGCGGATCAGATACGCAGTATTTT. Translating gives CASSFKTSGSDTQYF.

This clonotype appeared a few times. This rearrangement joins TRBV20-1 to TRBJ2-5; TRBD1 or TRBD2 may be the D gene (5 bases each). The CDR3 consists of 12 residues. Germline V gene lookup returns CDR1 DFQATT and CDR2 SNEGSKA (reference sequence). Trimming removed 5 bases from V and 5 bases from J, with 12 bases in between. CDR3 in amino acids: CSARRGTETQYF. The CDR3 DNA is TGCAGTGCTCGTCGGGGCACGGAGACCCAGTACTTC.

This clonotype was detected once. V usage is TRBV6-2 or TRBV6-3 and J usage is TRBJ2-5; possibly TRBD2 for D (6 bases). The J call may be wrong; the DNA end is better matched by TRBJ2-7. This CDR3 has 16 amino acids. In germline, CDR1 is MNHEY, CDR2 SVGEGT. CDR3 region: CASRPRPTRLTYEQYF. The CDR3 nucleotides read TGTGCCAGCAGGCCACGACCGACTAGACTAACCTACGAGCAGTACTTC.

CDR3 loop: CSVRTGGAGELFF. CDR3 nucleotide sequence: TGCAGCGTACGGACAGGGGGGGCCGGGGAGCTGTTTTTT. This sequence joins TRBV29-1 and TRBJ2-2; 10 nucleotides match TRBD1. Germline V gene lookup returns CDR1 SQVTM and CDR2 ANQGSEA. The CDR3 consists of 13 residues. Trimming cost V 6 bases and J 6 bases; bases outside gene matches: 4.

V gene TRBV7-2 combines with J gene TRBJ2-5; 13 bases align to TRBD2. After removal of 5 bases from V and 5 bases from J, the junction contained 14 bases not matched to a gene. Germline V CDR1 and CDR2: SGHTA, FQGNSA. CDR3 size: 18 residues. CDR3 sequence reads: CASSRLWTSGGIRETQYF. The CDR3 nucleotides read TGTGCCAGCAGCCGTCTTTGGACTAGCGGGGGTATCAGGGAGACCCAGTACTTC.

The chain is built from TRBV12-3 or TRBV12-4 and TRBJ2-7; possible D gene TRBD2, 7 bases. The CDR3 sequence is 17 residues long. Between the trimmed V and J ends, which lost 6 bases and 2 bases, there was a span of 23 bases. The chain's CDR3 is CASSARKGGGATYEQYF. DNA for the CDR3: TGTGCCAGCAGCGCCCGAAAGGGGGGGGGCGCCACCTACGAGCAGTACTTC.

The chain combines TRBV4-1 with TRBJ2-1; a weak D match, TRBD2 (6 bases). V gave up 0 bases and J gave up 0 bases, with 12 bases separating them. Germline V gene data show CDR1 as MGHRA and CDR2 as YSYEKL. CDR3 length: 17 residues. The CDR3 spells CASSQDHGRSSYNEQFF. For the CDR3, the DNA is TGCGCCAGCAGCCAAGATCATGGGAGGAGCTCCTACAATGAGCAGTTCTTC.